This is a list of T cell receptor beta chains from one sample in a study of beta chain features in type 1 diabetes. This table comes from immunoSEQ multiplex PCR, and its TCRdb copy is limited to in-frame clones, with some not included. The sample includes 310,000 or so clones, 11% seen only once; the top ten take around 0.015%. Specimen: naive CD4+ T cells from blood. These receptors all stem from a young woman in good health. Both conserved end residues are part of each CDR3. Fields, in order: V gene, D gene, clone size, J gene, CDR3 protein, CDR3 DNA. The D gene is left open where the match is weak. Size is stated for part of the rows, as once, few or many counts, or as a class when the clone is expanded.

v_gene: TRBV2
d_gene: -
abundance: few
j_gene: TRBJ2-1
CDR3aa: CASSESRGYMEFF
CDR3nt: TGTGCCAGCAGTGAATCAAGAGGGTATATGGAGTTCTTC

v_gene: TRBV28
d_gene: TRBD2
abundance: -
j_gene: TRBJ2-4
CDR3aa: CASSSPSGAEDIQYF
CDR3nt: TGTGCCAGCAGTTCCCCTAGCGGTGCGGAGGACATTCAGTACTTC

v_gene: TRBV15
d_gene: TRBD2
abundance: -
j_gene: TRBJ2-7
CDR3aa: CATSRGPGLGSYEQYF
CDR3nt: TGTGCCACCAGCAGAGGTCCCGGACTAGGGTCCTACGAGCAGTACTTC

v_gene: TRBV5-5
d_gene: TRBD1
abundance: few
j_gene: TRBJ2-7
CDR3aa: CASSGPTGSYEQYF
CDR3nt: TGTGCCAGCAGCGGACCGACAGGGAGCTACGAGCAGTACTTC

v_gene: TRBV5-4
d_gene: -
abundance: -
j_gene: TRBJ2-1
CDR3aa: CASSLELAPYNEQFF
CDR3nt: TGTGCCAGCAGCTTGGAGCTAGCGCCCTACAATGAGCAGTTCTTC

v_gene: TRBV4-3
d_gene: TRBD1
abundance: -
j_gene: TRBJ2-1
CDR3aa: CASSHRQGVFNEQFF
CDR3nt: TGCGCCAGCAGCCATAGACAGGGGGTGTTCAATGAGCAGTTCTTC

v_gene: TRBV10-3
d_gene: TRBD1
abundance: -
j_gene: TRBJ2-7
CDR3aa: CAISESLGQGYF
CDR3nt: TGTGCCATCAGTGAGTCACTCGGACAGGGGTACTTC

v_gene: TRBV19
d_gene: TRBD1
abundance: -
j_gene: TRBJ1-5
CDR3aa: CASSSTQGAGQPQHF
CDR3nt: TGTGCCAGTAGTTCCACCCAGGGGGCTGGGCAGCCCCAGCATTTT

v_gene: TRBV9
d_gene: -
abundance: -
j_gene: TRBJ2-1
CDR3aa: CASSVPGSSYNEQFF
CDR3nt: TGTGCCAGCAGCGTACCCGGGAGTTCTTACAATGAGCAGTTCTTC

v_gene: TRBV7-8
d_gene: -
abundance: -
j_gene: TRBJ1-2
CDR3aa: CASSVRSDPNYGYTF
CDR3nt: TGTGCCAGCAGCGTTAGGAGCGATCCTAACTATGGCTACACCTTC

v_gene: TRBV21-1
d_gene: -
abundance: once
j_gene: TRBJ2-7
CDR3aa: CASSKGAGDSYEQYF
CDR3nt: TGTGCCAGCAGCAAAGGGGCAGGGGACTCCTACGAGCAGTACTTC

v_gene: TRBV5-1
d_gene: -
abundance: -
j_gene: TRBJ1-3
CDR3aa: CASRPRDTVVHTIYF
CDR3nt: TGCGCCTCCAGGCCCCGGGACACGGTCGTGCACACCATATATTTT

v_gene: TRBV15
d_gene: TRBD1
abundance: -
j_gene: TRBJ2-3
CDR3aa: CATRRQGSSTDTQYF
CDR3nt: TGTGCCACCAGAAGACAGGGGTCTAGCACAGATACGCAGTATTTT

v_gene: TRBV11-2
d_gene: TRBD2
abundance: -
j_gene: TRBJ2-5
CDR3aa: CASSRGTSGRYQETQYF
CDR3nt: TGTGCCAGCAGCCGGGGGACTAGCGGGAGGTACCAAGAGACCCAGTACTTC

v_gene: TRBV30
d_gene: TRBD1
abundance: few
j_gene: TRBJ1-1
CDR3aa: CAWSKWVTGEGTEAFF
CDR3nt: TGTGCCTGGAGTAAGTGGGTTACAGGGGAAGGCACTGAAGCTTTCTTT

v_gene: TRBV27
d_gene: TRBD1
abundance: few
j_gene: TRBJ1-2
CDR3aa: CASSPTGGDGGYTF
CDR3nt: TGTGCCAGCAGCCCGACAGGGGGCGACGGTGGCTACACCTTC

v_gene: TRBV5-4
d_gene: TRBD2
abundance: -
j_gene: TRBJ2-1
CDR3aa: CASSLAAGNYNEQFF
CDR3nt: TGTGCCAGCAGCTTGGCAGCGGGGAACTACAATGAGCAGTTCTTC

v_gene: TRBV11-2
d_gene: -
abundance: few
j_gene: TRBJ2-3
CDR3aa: CASSSSETVGTDTQYF
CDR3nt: TGTGCCAGCAGCTCGTCCGAGACAGTGGGCACAGATACGCAGTATTTT

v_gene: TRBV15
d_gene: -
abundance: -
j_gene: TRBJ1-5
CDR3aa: CATSRDEGGNQPQHF
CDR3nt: TGTGCCACCAGCAGAGATGAGGGCGGCAATCAGCCCCAGCATTTT

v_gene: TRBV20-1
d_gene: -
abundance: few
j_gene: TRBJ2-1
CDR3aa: CSAPGVRFF
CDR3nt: TGCAGTGCCCCGGGAGTTCGGTTCTTC

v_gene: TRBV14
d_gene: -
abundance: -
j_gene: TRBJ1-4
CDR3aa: CASSQVGGYEKLFF
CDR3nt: TGTGCCAGCAGCCAAGTGGGCGGGTATGAAAAACTGTTTTTT

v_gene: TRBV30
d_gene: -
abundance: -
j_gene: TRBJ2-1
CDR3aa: CAWLGGAASYNEQFF
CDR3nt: TGTGCCTGGTTGGGGGGGGCCGCTTCCTACAATGAGCAGTTCTTC

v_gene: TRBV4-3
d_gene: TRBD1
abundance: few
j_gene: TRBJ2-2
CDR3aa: CASCPSHDRVYTGELFF
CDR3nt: TGCGCCAGCTGTCCTAGCCATGACAGGGTGTACACCGGGGAGCTGTTTTTT

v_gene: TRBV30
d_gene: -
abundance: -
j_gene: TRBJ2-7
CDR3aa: CAWSGGLSYEQYF
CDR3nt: TGTGCCTGGAGTGGGGGACTTTCATACGAGCAGTACTTC

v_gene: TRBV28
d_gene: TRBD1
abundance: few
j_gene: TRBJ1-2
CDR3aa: CASSPPGGGYTF
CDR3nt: TGTGCCAGCAGTCCCCCAGGGGGTGGCTACACCTTC

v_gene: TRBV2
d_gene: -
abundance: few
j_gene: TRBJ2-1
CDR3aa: CASSVRTGNEQFF
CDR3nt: TGTGCCAGCAGTGTCCGGACTGGTAATGAGCAGTTCTTC

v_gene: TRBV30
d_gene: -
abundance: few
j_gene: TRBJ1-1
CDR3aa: CAWNPQGMNTEAFF
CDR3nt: TGTGCCTGGAACCCTCAGGGGATGAACACTGAAGCTTTCTTT

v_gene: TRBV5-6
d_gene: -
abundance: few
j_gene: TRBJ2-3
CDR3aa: CASSLAEGADTQYF
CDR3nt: TGTGCCAGCAGCTTGGCGGAGGGTGCGGATACGCAGTATTTT